The clone carrying this T cell receptor (beta chain) was detected only a few times. The data belong to a study of blood T cell repertoires in COVID-19. About the study: The cDNA or gDNA used as material had been derived from T cells, B-cell-depleted T cells, or PBMCs.

The age range of participants was about 18 to 90 years, with residence in under 25 US areas. Cohorts were assigned according to the clinical history that participants reported. V lost 6 bases and J 5 bases, leaving 11 bases between the germline ends. CDR3 length: 13 residues. Germline CDR1 KGHDR, CDR2 SFDVKD. In the authors' methods: By means of reference gene primer amplification, nucleated cell counts were estimated. Repertoires were generated with immunoSEQ multiplex PCR, while TCRdb's copy carries only in-frame clones and drops some. The V and J calls and the clone size are those of that table, but D and trimming were determined from the DNA. The sample shows some 190,000 clones, roughly three quarters of them seen only once.

The source is a woman between 45 and 60 years old with acute COVID-19. The chain carries TRBV24-1 and TRBJ2-3, with TRBD2 as a possible D gene (7 bases). The sequencing input was PBMCs or T cells enriched from blood (not recorded which). Here the CDR3 DNA reads TGTGCCACCAGTCGGGGGGCCCTAGATACGCAGTATTTT. Translating it yields CATSRGALDTQYF.